Listed below are T cell receptor beta chains from one sample, sequenced in a study of beta chain features in type 1 diabetes. The table came from immunoSEQ multiplex PCR; TCRdb's copy has only in-frame clones and leaves some out. The sample records fewer than 200,000 clones, around 8% being singletons. Material: central memory CD4+ T cells from blood. These receptors originate from a man between 18 and 35 years old in good health. Both conserved end residues are part of each CDR3. The D gene is left open where the match is weak. Some rows mark clone size as missing; the rest say once, few, many or name a class of expanded clone.

abundance,v_gene,j_gene,d_gene,CDR3nt,CDR3aa
-,TRBV5-1,TRBJ1-1,TRBD1,TGCGCCAGCAGCGGGGGACAGATGAACACTGAAGCTTTCTTT,CASSGGQMNTEAFF
few,TRBV2,TRBJ1-5,TRBD1,TGTGCCAGCATTAAGGGGGCGGGTCAGCCCCAGCATTTT,CASIKGAGQPQHF
many,TRBV30,TRBJ2-1,TRBD2,TGTGCCTGGGAGCCTCTAGCGGGAAAGTACAATGAGCAGTTCTTC,CAWEPLAGKYNEQFF
-,TRBV28,TRBJ2-7,TRBD2,TGTGCCAGCAGCAAACTAGCGACGAGCTCCTACGAGCAGTACTTC,CASSKLATSSYEQYF
few,TRBV18,TRBJ2-3,TRBD2,TGTGCCAGCTCATATCGGGAGGGCGGAGATACGCAGTATTTT,CASSYREGGDTQYF
few,TRBV5-1,TRBJ2-7,TRBD1,TGCGCCAGCAGCCTCTGGACAGGCTACGAGCAGTACTTC,CASSLWTGYEQYF
-,TRBV27,TRBJ2-7,-,TGTGCCAGCAGCACTGGTGGTACAGGGCACCACGAGCAGTACTTC,CASSTGGTGHHEQYF
-,TRBV18,TRBJ1-3,-,TGTGCCAGCTCACCAGCGGGGGTCTCTGGAAACACCATATATTTT,CASSPAGVSGNTIYF
few,TRBV6-6,TRBJ1-1,-,TGTGCCAGCAGTTACTCGGTGGTAGTCACTGAAGCTTTCTTT,CASSYSVVVTEAFF
-,TRBV28,TRBJ2-5,-,TGTGCCAGCAGTCCCAACACAAATCAAGAGACCCAGTACTTC,CASSPNTNQETQYF
few,TRBV7-6,TRBJ1-2,-,TGTGCCAGCAGCTTAGGGCGCGGGTTTGGCTACACCTTC,CASSLGRGFGYTF